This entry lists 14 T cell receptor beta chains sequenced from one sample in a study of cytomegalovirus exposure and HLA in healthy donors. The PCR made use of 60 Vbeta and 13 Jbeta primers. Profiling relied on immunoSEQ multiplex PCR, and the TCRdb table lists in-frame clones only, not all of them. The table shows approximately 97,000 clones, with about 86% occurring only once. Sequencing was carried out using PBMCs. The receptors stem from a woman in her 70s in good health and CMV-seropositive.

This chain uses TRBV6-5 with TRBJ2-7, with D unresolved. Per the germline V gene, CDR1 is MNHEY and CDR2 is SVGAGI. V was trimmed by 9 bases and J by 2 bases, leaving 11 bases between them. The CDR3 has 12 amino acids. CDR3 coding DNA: TGTGCCAGAAGTGTCTTTCCCTACGAGCAGTACTTC. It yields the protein CARSVFPYEQYF.

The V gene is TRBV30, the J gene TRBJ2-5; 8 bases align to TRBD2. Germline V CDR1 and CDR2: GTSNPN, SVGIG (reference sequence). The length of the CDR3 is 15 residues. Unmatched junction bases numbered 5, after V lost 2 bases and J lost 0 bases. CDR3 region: CAWSRQRGYQETQYF. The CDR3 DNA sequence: TGTGCCTGGAGTCGCCAGCGGGGGTACCAAGAGACCCAGTACTTC.

CDR3 nucleotides: TGTGCCAGCAGCTTATATAAGGACGCGGGAGGGCCGGAAGAGACCCAGTACTTC. Its protein product is CASSLYKDAGGPEETQYF. The chain uses TRBV7-2 and TRBJ2-5, with 9 bases fitting TRBD2. Unmatched junction bases numbered 13, after V lost 2 bases and J lost 3 bases. In germline, CDR1 is SGHTA, CDR2 FQGNSA. The CDR3 is 18 residues long.

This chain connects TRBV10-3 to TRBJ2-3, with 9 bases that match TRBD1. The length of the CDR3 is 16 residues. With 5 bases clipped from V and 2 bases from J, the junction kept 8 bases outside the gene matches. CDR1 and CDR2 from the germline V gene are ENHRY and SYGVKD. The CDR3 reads CAISSRDRALTDTQYF. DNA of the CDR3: TGTGCCATCAGTTCCCGGGACAGGGCCCTCACAGATACGCAGTATTTT.

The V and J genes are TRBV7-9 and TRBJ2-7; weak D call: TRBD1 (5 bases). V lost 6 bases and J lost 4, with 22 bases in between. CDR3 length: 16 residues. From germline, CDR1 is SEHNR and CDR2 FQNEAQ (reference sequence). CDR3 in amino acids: CASSTPGWQGAYEQYF. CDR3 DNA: TGTGCCAGCAGTACTCCTGGGTGGCAGGGCGCGTACGAGCAGTACTTC. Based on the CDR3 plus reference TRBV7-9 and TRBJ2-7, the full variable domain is DTGVSQNPRHKITKRGQNVTFRCDPISEHNRLYWYRQTLGQGPEFLTYFQNEAQLEKSRLLSDRFSAERPKGSFSTLEIQRTEQGDSAMYLCASSTPGWQGAYEQYFGPGTRLTVT.

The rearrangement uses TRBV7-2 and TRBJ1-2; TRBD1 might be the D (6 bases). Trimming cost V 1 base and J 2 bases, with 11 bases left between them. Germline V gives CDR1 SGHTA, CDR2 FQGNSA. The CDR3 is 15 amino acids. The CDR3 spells CASSLEITGNYGYTF. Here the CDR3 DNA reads TGTGCCAGCAGCTTAGAAATTACAGGGAACTATGGCTACACCTTC.

Written as DNA, the CDR3 is TGTGCCAGCAGTGAAGCGATCCAGGGCGGTGAGCAGTTCTTC. It specifies CASSEAIQGGEQFF. The chain links TRBV6-1 to TRBJ2-1; weak D call: TRBD1 (5 bases). V was cut by 0 bases and J by 9 bases, with 12 bases left in between. This CDR3 is built from 14 residues. Germline CDR1 is MNHNS and CDR2 is SASEGT.

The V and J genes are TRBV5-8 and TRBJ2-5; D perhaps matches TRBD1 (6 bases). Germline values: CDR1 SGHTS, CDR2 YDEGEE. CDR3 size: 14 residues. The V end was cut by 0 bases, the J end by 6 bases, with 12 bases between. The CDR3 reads CASSLDPRGQTQYF. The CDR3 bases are TGTGCCAGCAGCTTGGATCCCAGGGGCCAGACCCAGTACTTC.

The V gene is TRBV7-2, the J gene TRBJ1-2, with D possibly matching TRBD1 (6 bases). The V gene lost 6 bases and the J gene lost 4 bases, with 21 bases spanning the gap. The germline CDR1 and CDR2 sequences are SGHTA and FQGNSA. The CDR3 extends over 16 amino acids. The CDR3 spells CASRQTKADSAYGYTF. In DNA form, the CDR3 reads TGTGCCAGCAGACAAACTAAAGCGGACAGTGCCTATGGCTACACCTTC.

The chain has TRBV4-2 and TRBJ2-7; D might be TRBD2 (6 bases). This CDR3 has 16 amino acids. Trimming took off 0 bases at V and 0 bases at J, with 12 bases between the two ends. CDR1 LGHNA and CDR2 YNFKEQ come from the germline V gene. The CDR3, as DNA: TGTGCCAGCAGCCAAGAAGGCGGGATTCCCTCCTACGAGCAGTACTTC. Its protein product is CASSQEGGIPSYEQYF.

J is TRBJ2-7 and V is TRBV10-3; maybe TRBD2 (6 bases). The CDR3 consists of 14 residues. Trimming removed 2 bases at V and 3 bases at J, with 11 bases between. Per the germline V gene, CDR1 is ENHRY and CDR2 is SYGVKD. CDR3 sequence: CAISEGGSLYEQYF. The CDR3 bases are TGTGCCATCAGTGAGGGGGGGAGTCTCTACGAGCAGTACTTC.

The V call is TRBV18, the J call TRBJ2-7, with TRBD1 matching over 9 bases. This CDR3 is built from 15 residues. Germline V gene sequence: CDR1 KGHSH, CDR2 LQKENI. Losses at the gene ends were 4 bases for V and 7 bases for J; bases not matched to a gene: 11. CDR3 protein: CASSRGGQGAVEQYF. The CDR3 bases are TGTGCCAGCTCACGGGGGGGACAGGGAGCGGTGGAGCAGTACTTC.

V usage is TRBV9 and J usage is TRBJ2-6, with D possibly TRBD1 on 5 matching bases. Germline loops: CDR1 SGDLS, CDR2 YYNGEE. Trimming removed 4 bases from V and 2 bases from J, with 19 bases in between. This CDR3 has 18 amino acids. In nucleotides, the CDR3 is TGTGCCAGCAGCCTCCCCGTCCAGGGTTGGGCTGGGGCCAACGTCCTGACTTTC. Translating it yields CASSLPVQGWAGANVLTF.

CDR3 loop: CASSDTGPDYGYTF. The CDR3 DNA reads TGTGCCAGCAGTGATACAGGGCCTGACTATGGCTACACCTTC. V usage is TRBV28 and J usage is TRBJ1-2; perhaps TRBD1 as D (6 bases). The CDR3 totals 14 residues. The germline V gene has CDR1 MDHEN and CDR2 SYDVKM. Trimming shortened V by 5 bases and J by 3 bases, and 13 bases separated the two germline ends.